This T cell receptor (beta chain) was recovered during a study of T cell responses to AZD1222 COVID-19 vaccine (dated by TCRdb to 2020 to 2022). For the study in its entirety: TCR sequencing covered fewer than 250 trial participants: approximately 200 given two doses of AZD1222 and approximately 26 given two doses of MenACWY control vaccine. Trial participants were enrolled by age into subgroups of 18-55, 56-69 and 70-plus years, and around 150, 28 and 57 TCR-sequenced participants, respectively, were included in these subgroups.

The CDR3 regions of human TCRbeta chains were analyzed by immunosequencing. In the source study's methods: TCRs in the repertoires were matched against a reference library of SARS-CoV-2-specific TCRs that had been generated with the MIRA antigen-specificity platform. Breadth was defined as the fraction of unique TCRs that were SARS-CoV-2-associated. Depth was defined as the fraction of total T cells that were SARS-CoV-2-associated. Using the MIRA data, every spike-specific TCR was mapped to the spike region that the TCR reacted to and assigned to either a CD4 or a CD8 class. Log10-transformed breadth and depth values were compared by one-way ANOVA with Sidak's multiple comparisons tests. This is the immuneACCESS table as TCRdb keeps it, with only in-frame sequences that have V and J called. A part of the clones is gone; compared with another copy, unresolved V genes explain less than half, and the rest is unexplained. V and J calls and clone size are those listed in that table; D and trimming were worked out from the DNA. This sample holds around 180,000 clones; around 86% were observed only once. The top ten hold around 2.5% of the sample.

In the paper's terms, the time point label means: baseline before first vaccination. The treatment or condition tag for this specimen amounts to: meningococcal conjugate vaccine given as trial control. Vaccinee samples were obtained from the UK trials COV001 and COV002, which included a single-blind randomized controlled phase 2/3 trial of AZD1222 (ChAdOx1 nCoV-19) in healthy adults. For TCRbeta chain sequencing, PBMC samples were collected from trial participants at day 0 and at day 28 after the second dose. Overall study outcomes, separate from this receptor: Conclusions about previously exposed vaccinees were limited because only a handful of AZD1222 recipients were SARS-CoV-2 seropositive at baseline. Because no samples from the day 14 peak response were available, repertoires could be characterized only after the peak T cell response. Participants were mostly white British and included more females than males, and it was suggested by the authors that clonal diversity may have been underestimated. CD4 TCRs associated with the vaccine covered the entire spike protein, and the dominant responses were in regions 160-218 and 743-854. Reportedly, almost half of the unique spike-specific TCRs recognized epitopes lying outside the regions that are mutated in the B.1.351 and B.1.1.7 variants. After two AZD1222 doses, spike-specific TCR breadth and depth were significantly higher than at day 0 and than in MenACWY recipients. In the small 56-69-year group, the increase in depth fell short of significance, most likely because of low power.

V is trimmed back by 5 bases and J by 2 bases, and the junction contains 6 bases that no gene match accounts for. Via the germline V gene (reference sequence), CDR1 is SEHNR and CDR2 FQNEAQ. The CDR3, cysteine through phenylalanine, is 15 amino acids long. The DNA shown is the 45-base CDR3, in frame from base 1. With respect to this clone: Its cognate antigen has yet to be identified. No base quality information exists; no much larger clone differs at one position.

The V and J segments used are TRBV7-9 and TRBJ2-7; 10 bases in the middle match TRBD1. The sample was peripheral blood, taken on day 0 of MenACWY control vaccination. This TCR was sampled from an adult in good health. The encoded CDR3 is CASSPSGTGAYEQYF. The sequenced DNA is TGTGCCAGCAGCCCATCCGGGACAGGGGCCTACGAGCAGTACTTC.